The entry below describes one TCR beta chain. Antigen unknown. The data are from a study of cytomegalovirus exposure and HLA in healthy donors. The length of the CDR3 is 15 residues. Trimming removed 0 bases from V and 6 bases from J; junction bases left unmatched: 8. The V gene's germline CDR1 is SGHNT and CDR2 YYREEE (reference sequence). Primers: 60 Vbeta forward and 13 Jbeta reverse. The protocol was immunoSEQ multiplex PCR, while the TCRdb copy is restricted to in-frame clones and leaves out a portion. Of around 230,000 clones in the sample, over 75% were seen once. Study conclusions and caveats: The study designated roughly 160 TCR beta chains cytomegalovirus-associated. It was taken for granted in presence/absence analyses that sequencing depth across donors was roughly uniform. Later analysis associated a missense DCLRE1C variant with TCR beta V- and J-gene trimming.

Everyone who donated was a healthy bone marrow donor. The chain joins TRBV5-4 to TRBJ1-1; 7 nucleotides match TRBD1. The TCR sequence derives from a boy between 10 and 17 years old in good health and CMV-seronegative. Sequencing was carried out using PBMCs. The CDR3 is CASSLAYRGGAEAFF. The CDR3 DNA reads TGTGCCAGCAGCTTGGCCTACAGGGGAGGCGCTGAAGCTTTCTTT.